This is a list of T cell receptor beta chains from one sample in a study of blood T cell repertoires in COVID-19. Profiled with immunoSEQ multiplex PCR; TCRdb holds only in-frame clones, not every one. The sample records 150,000 or so clones, roughly 80% being singletons. Sequencing input: peripheral blood. Source of these receptors: an elderly woman with acute or convalescent COVID-19. CDR3s include the opening cysteine and the closing phenylalanine or tryptophan. A D gene is named only where the DNA matches it firmly.

TRBJ1-4 | TRBV5-1 | . | CASSLGGVTASEKLFF
TRBJ2-7 | TRBV5-4 | . | CASSFPGGGYYEQYF
TRBJ1-1 | TRBV3-1/TRBV3-2 | . | CASSQGGGLAFF
TRBJ1-1 | TRBV5-1 | . | CASSFQMNTEAFF
TRBJ1-6 | TRBV19 | TRBD1 | CASSTRDSYNSPLHF
TRBJ1-2 | TRBV27 | TRBD1 | CASSSSGTGNVYGYTF
TRBJ1-2 | TRBV7-2 | TRBD1 | CASSRGAGGNGYTF
TRBJ1-2 | TRBV2 | . | CASRLGGNYGYTF
TRBJ1-3 | TRBV7-8 | TRBD1 | CASSATGTGNTIYF
TRBJ1-3 | TRBV18 | TRBD1 | CASSPDRASGNTIYF
TRBJ1-2 | TRBV15 | . | CATSRELRDGYTF
TRBJ1-5 | TRBV5-1 | . | CASSFAGAGQPQHF
TRBJ2-7 | TRBV25-1 | TRBD1 | CASSGLGQTYEQYF
TRBJ2-2 | TRBV7-2 | . | CASSSQGSTGELFF
TRBJ2-7 | TRBV3-1/TRBV3-2 | . | CASSQGQGIEQYF
TRBJ2-2 | TRBV2 | . | CASVQIKNTGELFF
TRBJ1-2 | TRBV5-1 | . | CASSLGGTDGYTF
TRBJ1-5 | TRBV6-1 | . | CASSVISRGFDSNQPQHF
TRBJ1-2 | TRBV6-5 | TRBD1 | CASSNTGGPGYGYTF
TRBJ1-1 | TRBV7-9 | . | CASSPINRELGTEAFF
TRBJ2-2 | TRBV14 | . | CASSKTLNTGELFF
TRBJ2-1 | TRBV7-9 | TRBD2 | CASSPRGGQNNEQFF
TRBJ1-1 | TRBV29-1 | TRBD1 | CSAQRQGSTEAFF
TRBJ1-1 | TRBV3-1/TRBV3-2 | TRBD1 | CASSQAEQGSEAFF
TRBJ1-2 | TRBV5-6 | TRBD1 | CASSLKYRGRGYTF
TRBJ1-6 | TRBV5-6 | . | CASSSGLNNSPLHF
TRBJ1-2 | TRBV29-1 | . | CSVDIRGYTF
TRBJ1-1 | TRBV27 | . | CASSLTTAMNTEAFF
TRBJ1-2 | TRBV5-4 | . | CASSSLQGDFGYTF
TRBJ2-1 | TRBV5-5 | TRBD2 | CASSSLAGGYNEQFF
TRBJ1-1 | TRBV11-2 | . | CASSPPARGTEAFF
TRBJ2-5 | TRBV7-2 | . | CASSLGGNQETQYF
TRBJ1-2 | TRBV5-1 | TRBD1 | CASSLTGGSGGYTF
TRBJ2-2 | TRBV5-8 | . | CASSPGMFYTGELFF
TRBJ2-5 | TRBV6-5 | . | CAGGTEETQYF
TRBJ2-1 | TRBV5-1 | TRBD2 | CASSLGPSGGEGEQFF
TRBJ2-3 | TRBV27 | TRBD1 | CASSLSYGQGAGTDTQYF
TRBJ1-4 | TRBV2 | . | CASSEKGLNEKLFF
TRBJ1-1 | TRBV2 | TRBD1 | CASSAGQGLNTEAFF
TRBJ2-1 | TRBV3-1/TRBV3-2 | TRBD2 | CASSQARGGVLNEQFF
TRBJ1-2 | TRBV6-5 | TRBD1 | CASSKARKQGYGYTF
TRBJ2-5 | TRBV7-8 | TRBD1 | CASSLLPARGRTQYF
TRBJ1-2 | TRBV5-1 | . | CASSLDLNRGDYGYTF
TRBJ1-2 | TRBV7-2 | . | CASSQITYGYTF
TRBJ2-1 | TRBV9 | TRBD2 | CASSGTSGSYNEQFF
TRBJ1-1 | TRBV4-3 | . | CASSYDMNTEAFF
TRBJ1-2 | TRBV2 | . | CAGLSGQNYGYTF
TRBJ2-1 | TRBV29-1 | . | CSVVWTRGINEQFF
TRBJ2-1 | TRBV5-6 | TRBD2 | CASNWGGDRSDEQFF
TRBJ1-5 | TRBV21-1 | . | CASRRQPQHF
TRBJ1-5 | TRBV7-2 | . | CASSTRQELQPQHF
TRBJ1-2 | TRBV6-5 | . | CASSQINYGYTF
TRBJ2-1 | TRBV5-4 | TRBD1 | CASSREAGRGQYNEQFF
TRBJ2-1 | TRBV4-1 | . | CASSQVNEQFF
TRBJ1-3 | TRBV21-1 | . | CASSNRVLRSGNTIYF
TRBJ2-3 | TRBV7-2 | . | CASSLQSALVDTQYF
TRBJ2-2 | TRBV7-2 | . | CASSLAAGELFF
TRBJ2-1 | TRBV12-5 | TRBD2 | CASGLAGGNEQFF
TRBJ2-2 | TRBV3-1/TRBV3-2 | . | CASSRARIHTGELFF
TRBJ1-2 | TRBV27 | . | CASSSGARYGYTF